These T cell receptor beta chains were read from a single sample in a study of T-cell reconstitution after alpha-beta-depleted transplantation in children. TCRdb re-called the PCR reads through MiXCR, storing one row per CDR3 protein. Among about 900,000 distinct CDR3 sequences, 25% to 35% were seen once, and the ten largest hold roughly 31%. Sequenced material: PBMCs, mostly from graft donor cells, taken 360 days after TCRalphabeta/CD19-depleted stem cell transplant. The receptors stem from a boy under two years old who had a stem cell transplant for SCID, so the T cells may come from the graft donor. The CDR3 runs from the conserved cysteine through the conserved F or W. The D gene is left open where the match is weak. Part of the rows lack a size; the others show once, few, many or a class for expanded clones.

size: NA
V: TRBV10-3
D: TRBD2
J: TRBJ2-7
CDR3: CAISARLAGEQYF
DNA: TGTGCCATCAGTGCACGGCTAGCGGGCGAGCAGTACTTC

size: NA
V: TRBV12-3/TRBV12-4
D: NA
J: TRBJ2-7
CDR3: CASSLVGYGYEQYF
DNA: TGTGCCAGCAGTTTAGTAGGGTACGGCTACGAGCAGTACTTC

size: few
V: TRBV5-1
D: TRBD2
J: TRBJ2-2
CDR3: CASSAGGSNTGELFF
DNA: TGCGCCAGCAGCGCGGGGGGCTCGAACACCGGGGAGCTGTTTTTT

size: NA
V: TRBV4-1
D: TRBD1
J: TRBJ2-7
CDR3: CASSYRGQASYEQYF
DNA: TGCGCCAGCAGCTACCGAGGACAGGCGTCCTACGAGCAGTACTTC

size: NA
V: TRBV7-2
D: TRBD2
J: TRBJ2-3
CDR3: CASSPLGSGVPDTQYF
DNA: TGTGCCAGCAGCCCCCTGGGTAGCGGGGTACCAGATACGCAGTATTTT

size: many
V: TRBV7-8
D: TRBD1
J: TRBJ1-1
CDR3: CASSRQGRYTEAFF
DNA: TGTGCCAGCAGCCGACAGGGGAGGTACACTGAAGCTTTCTTT

size: NA
V: TRBV6-5
D: TRBD2
J: TRBJ2-7
CDR3: CASSSPWTSGGYEQYF
DNA: TGTGCCAGCAGTTCCCCATGGACTAGCGGGGGCTACGAGCAGTACTTC

size: NA
V: TRBV3-1
D: NA
J: TRBJ1-4
CDR3: CASRREATNEKLFF
DNA: TGTGCCAGCAGGAGGGAAGCAACTAATGAAAAACTGTTTTTT

size: few
V: TRBV4-2
D: TRBD2
J: TRBJ2-3
CDR3: CASSQVLAGGDTQYF
DNA: TGTGCCAGCAGCCAAGTCTTAGCGGGAGGAGATACGCAGTATTTT

size: NA
V: TRBV12-3/TRBV12-4
D: NA
J: TRBJ2-2
CDR3: CASSFGGSVAGELFF
DNA: TGTGCCAGCAGTTTTGGGGGTTCGGTGGCCGGGGAGCTGTTTTTT

size: few
V: TRBV6-1
D: NA
J: TRBJ2-1
CDR3: CASNQEGGASGQFF
DNA: TGTGCCAGCAACCAAGAGGGGGGGGCTTCTGGGCAGTTCTTC

size: few
V: TRBV28
D: TRBD1
J: TRBJ1-3
CDR3: CASSEQGRWNTIYF
DNA: TGTGCCAGCAGTGAACAGGGGAGGTGGAACACCATATATTTT

size: NA
V: TRBV6-5
D: TRBD1
J: TRBJ2-4
CDR3: CASSYAGTGMYIQYF
DNA: TGTGCCAGCAGTTACGCCGGGACAGGGATGTACATTCAGTACTTC

size: few
V: TRBV6-2/TRBV6-3
D: TRBD1
J: TRBJ2-5
CDR3: CASRTQGRQTQYF
DNA: TGTGCCAGCAGGACACAGGGGCGGCAGACCCAGTACTTC

size: NA
V: TRBV3-1
D: NA
J: TRBJ2-5
CDR3: CASNLKGGTKTQYF
DNA: TGTGCCAGCAACCTAAAGGGAGGCACAAAGACCCAGTACTTC

size: few
V: TRBV12-3/TRBV12-4
D: TRBD2
J: TRBJ2-3
CDR3: CASSFGTSGVIRTDTQYF
DNA: TGTGCCAGCAGTTTCGGGACTAGCGGGGTGATACGCACAGATACGCAGTATTTT

size: few
V: TRBV4-1
D: TRBD2
J: TRBJ2-7
CDR3: CASSRGSTGGTYEQYF
DNA: TGCGCCAGCAGCCGGGGGTCTACCGGGGGGACCTACGAGCAGTACTTC

size: NA
V: TRBV6-5
D: NA
J: TRBJ1-1
CDR3: CASSYDRWGGPEAFF
DNA: TGTGCCAGCAGTTACGATAGGTGGGGGGGCCCCGAAGCTTTCTTT

size: few
V: TRBV19
D: NA
J: TRBJ2-7
CDR3: CASSTRDGIYEQYF
DNA: TGTGCCAGTAGTACCAGGGACGGGATATACGAGCAGTACTTC

size: few
V: TRBV12-3/TRBV12-4
D: TRBD1
J: TRBJ1-1
CDR3: CASRPAGQLNTEAFF
DNA: TGTGCCAGCCGCCCCGCGGGACAGCTGAACACTGAAGCTTTCTTT

size: NA
V: TRBV20-1
D: NA
J: TRBJ1-5
CDR3: CSARGVGRPPDQPQHF
DNA: TGCAGTGCTAGGGGAGTAGGCCGGCCCCCAGATCAGCCCCAGCATTTT

size: NA
V: TRBV5-1
D: NA
J: TRBJ2-5
CDR3: CASSLAGEEETQYF
DNA: TGCGCCAGCAGCTTGGCGGGGGAGGAGGAGACCCAGTACTTC

size: few
V: TRBV5-1
D: TRBD2
J: TRBJ2-1
CDR3: CASSLVLAGSYNEQFF
DNA: TGCGCCAGCAGCTTGGTACTAGCGGGGTCCTACAATGAGCAGTTCTTC

size: few
V: TRBV5-1
D: NA
J: TRBJ2-7
CDR3: CASSLSPREGYEQYF
DNA: TGCGCCAGCAGCTTGAGTCCGCGGGAAGGGTACGAGCAGTACTTC

size: NA
V: TRBV5-1
D: NA
J: TRBJ2-3
CDR3: CASSRDIADTQYF
DNA: TGCGCCAGCAGCCGGGACATCGCAGATACGCAGTATTTT

size: NA
V: TRBV6-6
D: NA
J: TRBJ2-3
CDR3: CAGGRTPTDTQYF
DNA: TGTGCCGGAGGACGGACTCCCACAGATACGCAGTATTTT

size: NA
V: TRBV6-5
D: TRBD2
J: TRBJ2-1
CDR3: CASSFQRGANNEQFF
DNA: TGTGCCAGCAGTTTTCAGCGGGGGGCGAACAATGAGCAGTTCTTC

size: few
V: TRBV6-5
D: NA
J: TRBJ2-1
CDR3: CASRGAPSEQFF
DNA: TGTGCCAGCAGGGGGGCCCCTAGCGAGCAGTTCTTC

size: NA
V: TRBV7-9
D: NA
J: TRBJ1-2
CDR3: CASSSGKGREPYGYTF
DNA: TGTGCCAGCAGCTCCGGGAAGGGCAGGGAACCCTATGGCTACACCTTC

size: NA
V: TRBV20-1
D: NA
J: TRBJ1-1
CDR3: CSAHQDSGITEAFF
DNA: TGCAGTGCTCACCAGGACTCAGGGATCACTGAAGCTTTCTTT

size: few
V: TRBV24-1
D: NA
J: TRBJ2-2
CDR3: CATSGGDLPTGELFF
DNA: TGTGCCACCAGTGGGGGGGATCTACCCACCGGGGAGCTGTTTTTT

size: once
V: TRBV7-9
D: NA
J: TRBJ2-2
CDR3: CASSLAQFAEDTGELFF
DNA: TGTGCCAGCAGCTTAGCCCAGTTTGCCGAGGACACCGGGGAGCTGTTTTTT

size: few
V: TRBV5-1
D: NA
J: TRBJ1-4
CDR3: CASSMGGAGAEKLFF
DNA: TGCGCCAGCAGCATGGGAGGGGCAGGGGCTGAAAAACTGTTTTTT

size: NA
V: TRBV6-1
D: NA
J: TRBJ2-7
CDR3: CASGQGTPLFYEQYF
DNA: TGTGCCAGCGGCCAGGGGACACCTCTTTTCTACGAGCAGTACTTC

size: NA
V: TRBV10-3
D: NA
J: TRBJ2-5
CDR3: CAIGLGETQYF
DNA: TGTGCCATCGGTTTAGGCGAGACCCAGTACTTC

size: few
V: TRBV5-1
D: NA
J: TRBJ2-7
CDR3: CASSPDGVSIYEQYF
DNA: TGCGCCAGCAGCCCGGACGGAGTCTCGATATACGAGCAGTACTTC

size: few
V: TRBV4-2
D: NA
J: TRBJ2-5
CDR3: CASSQWGGQETQYF
DNA: TGTGCCAGCAGCCAGTGGGGCGGGCAAGAGACCCAGTACTTC

size: NA
V: TRBV14
D: NA
J: TRBJ2-5
CDR3: CASSQDSSQETQYF
DNA: TGTGCCAGCAGCCAAGATTCCAGTCAAGAGACCCAGTACTTC

size: NA
V: TRBV19
D: NA
J: TRBJ2-1
CDR3: CASSTPGGLYEQFF
DNA: TGTGCCAGTAGTACCCCCGGGGGTCTCTATGAGCAGTTCTTC

size: NA
V: TRBV5-1
D: NA
J: TRBJ1-5
CDR3: CARVQGQAKGGNQPQHF
DNA: TGCGCCAGGGTCCAAGGTCAGGCCAAAGGAGGCAATCAGCCCCAGCATTTT

size: once
V: TRBV20-1
D: NA
J: TRBJ2-1
CDR3: CSASRRGPAYNEQFF
DNA: TGCAGTGCTAGCCGGCGGGGGCCCGCCTACAATGAGCAGTTCTTC

size: few
V: TRBV4-3
D: NA
J: TRBJ2-3
CDR3: CASSQDRPRGGRDTQYF
DNA: TGCGCCAGCAGCCAAGATCGGCCAAGAGGGGGTAGGGATACGCAGTATTTT

size: many
V: TRBV20-1
D: NA
J: TRBJ1-2
CDR3: CSAFTENSLYGYTF
DNA: TGCAGTGCTTTTACAGAAAACTCTCTCTATGGCTACACCTTC